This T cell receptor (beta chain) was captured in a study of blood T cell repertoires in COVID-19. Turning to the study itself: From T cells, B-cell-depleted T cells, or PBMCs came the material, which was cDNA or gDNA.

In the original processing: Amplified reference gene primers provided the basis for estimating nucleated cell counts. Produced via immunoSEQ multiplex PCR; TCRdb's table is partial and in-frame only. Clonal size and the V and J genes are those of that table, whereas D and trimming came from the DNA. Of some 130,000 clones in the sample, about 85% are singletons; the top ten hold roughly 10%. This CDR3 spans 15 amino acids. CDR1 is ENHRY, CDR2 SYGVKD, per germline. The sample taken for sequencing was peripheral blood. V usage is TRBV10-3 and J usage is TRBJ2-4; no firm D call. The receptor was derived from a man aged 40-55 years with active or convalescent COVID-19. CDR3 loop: CATGVTSLAKNIQYF. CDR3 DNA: TGTGCTACCGGAGTCACGTCTTTAGCCAAAAACATTCAGTACTTC.